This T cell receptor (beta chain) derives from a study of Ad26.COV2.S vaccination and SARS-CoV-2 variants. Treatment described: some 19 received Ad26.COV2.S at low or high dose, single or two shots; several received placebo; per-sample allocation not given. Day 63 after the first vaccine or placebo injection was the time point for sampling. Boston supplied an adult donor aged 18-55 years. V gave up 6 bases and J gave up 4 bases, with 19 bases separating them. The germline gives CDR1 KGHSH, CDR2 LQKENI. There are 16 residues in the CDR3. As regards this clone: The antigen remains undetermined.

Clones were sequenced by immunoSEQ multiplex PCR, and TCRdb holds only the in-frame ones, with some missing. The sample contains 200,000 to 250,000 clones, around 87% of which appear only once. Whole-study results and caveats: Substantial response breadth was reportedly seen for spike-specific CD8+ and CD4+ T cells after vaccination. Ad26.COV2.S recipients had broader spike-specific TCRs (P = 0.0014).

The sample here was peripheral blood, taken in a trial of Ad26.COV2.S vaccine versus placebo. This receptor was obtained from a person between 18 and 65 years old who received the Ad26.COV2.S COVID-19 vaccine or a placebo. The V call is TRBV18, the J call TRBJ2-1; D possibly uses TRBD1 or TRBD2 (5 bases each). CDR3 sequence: CASSPTGTRGYNEQFF. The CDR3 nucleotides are TGTGCCAGCTCCCCAACGGGGACGCGAGGGTACAATGAGCAGTTCTTC. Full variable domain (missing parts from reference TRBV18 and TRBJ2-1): NAGVMQNPRHLVRRRGQEARLRCSPMKGHSHVYWYRQLPEEGLKFMVYLQKENIIDESGMPKERFSAEFPKEGPSILRIQQVVRGDSAAYFCASSPTGTRGYNEQFFGPGTRLTVL.